The clone carrying this T cell receptor beta chain was detected many times. What it binds is unknown. The data were taken from a study of beta chain features in type 1 diabetes. Study-level results: Whether TCRB rearrangement is influenced by HLA type was left unresolved in this analysis. Patients' naive, central memory and Treg TCRB repertoires seemed closer to one another than those of healthy donors. Moderate but significant shortening of TCRB CDR3s was recorded in all four CD4+ subsets from Type 1 diabetes patients.

The CDR3 is 14 amino acids. Germline V lookup: CDR1 SNHLY, CDR2 FYNNEI. The V end lost 5 bases, the J end lost 3 bases, and 13 bases lay between the germline ends. Expressed TCRB transcripts were sequenced because the isolated RNA had all been reverse transcribed beforehand. About 3.57 million reads, on average, came from each naive, central memory and regulatory T cell sample. Generated by immunoSEQ multiplex PCR, the TCRdb table keeps only in-frame clones and is missing some. The sample lists some 200,000 clones, about a tenth occurring once. The sequenced material came from central memory CD4+ T cells from blood. The TCR comes from a man aged 18 to 35 in good health. J is TRBJ1-1 and V is TRBV2; D is unclear. The CDR3 sequence: CASSITRGDTEAFF. The DNA for the CDR3 is TGTGCCAGCAGTATCACCCGTGGGGACACTGAAGCTTTCTTT.